The following is a T cell receptor beta chain sequence with its context. Its antigen is currently unknown. These data are taken from a study of shared clonotypes between healthy human individuals. Study-wide context: The cohort had a couple of women and a few men, ages 18 to 49.

Terminally differentiated effector memory CD45RA+ cells were left out of the naive CD8 fraction, which was CD45RO-negative and positively selected for CCR7. General study points: Clonotypes shared by all four donors outscored non-shared clonotypes in generation probability.

Sequencing was at deep level. It was 150 to 200 ng DNA, 30,000 or so T cell genomes, that sorted-subset replicate PCRs used. The repertoire was sequenced with immunoSEQ multiplex PCR; TCRdb's copy has only in-frame clones and lacks some. The repertoire includes millions of clones, around 93% of them detected once, and roughly 1.7% sits in the top ten. The germline V gene encodes CDR1 MGHDK and CDR2 SYGVNS. CDR3 length: 14 residues. With 5 bases removed from V and 4 bases from J, the gap between germline ends came to 15 bases. The chain employs TRBV25-1 and TRBJ2-7, with D hard to call. The TCR was taken from a man aged 18 to 35 in good health. Some clones in this sample may be carry-over from other donors' samples. The sequenced sample consisted of naive CD8+ T cells from PBMCs. The CDR3 coding sequence is TGTGCCAGCAGTCCGACCGTTATCCTTTACGAGCAGTACTTC. Translated: CASSPTVILYEQYF.